This TCR beta chain is from a study of cytomegalovirus exposure and HLA in healthy donors. TCRdb's copy holds only in-frame clones and misses some; the assay was immunoSEQ multiplex PCR. The sample has over 150,000 clones, 75% to 85% seen once. Germline CDR1 and CDR2: MNHEY and SMNVEV (reference sequence). V lost 8 bases and J lost 2, with 19 bases in between. The CDR3 runs 16 residues. What was sequenced was PBMCs. The receptor's source is a woman aged 30 to 39 in good health and CMV-seropositive. The chain carries TRBV27 and TRBJ2-1; D possibly corresponds to TRBD2 (6 bases). The CDR3 DNA reads TGTGCCAGCGGGCCTCCCGGGGGACTGCCCTACAATGAGCAGTTCTTC. It specifies CASGPPGGLPYNEQFF.